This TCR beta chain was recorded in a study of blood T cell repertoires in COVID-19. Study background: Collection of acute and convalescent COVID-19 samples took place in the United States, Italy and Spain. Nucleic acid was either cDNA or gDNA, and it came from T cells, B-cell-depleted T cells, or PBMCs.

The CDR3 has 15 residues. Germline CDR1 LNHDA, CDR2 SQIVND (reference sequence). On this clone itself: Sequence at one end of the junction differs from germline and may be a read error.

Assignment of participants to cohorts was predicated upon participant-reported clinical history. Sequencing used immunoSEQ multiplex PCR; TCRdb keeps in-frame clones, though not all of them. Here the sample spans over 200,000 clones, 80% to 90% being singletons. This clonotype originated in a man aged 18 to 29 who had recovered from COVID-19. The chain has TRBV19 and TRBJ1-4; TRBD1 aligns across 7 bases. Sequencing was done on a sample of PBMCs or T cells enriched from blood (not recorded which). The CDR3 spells CASSIGTATNEKLFF. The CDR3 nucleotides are TGTGCCAGTAGCATAGGGACAGCAACTAATGAAAAACTGTTTTTT.